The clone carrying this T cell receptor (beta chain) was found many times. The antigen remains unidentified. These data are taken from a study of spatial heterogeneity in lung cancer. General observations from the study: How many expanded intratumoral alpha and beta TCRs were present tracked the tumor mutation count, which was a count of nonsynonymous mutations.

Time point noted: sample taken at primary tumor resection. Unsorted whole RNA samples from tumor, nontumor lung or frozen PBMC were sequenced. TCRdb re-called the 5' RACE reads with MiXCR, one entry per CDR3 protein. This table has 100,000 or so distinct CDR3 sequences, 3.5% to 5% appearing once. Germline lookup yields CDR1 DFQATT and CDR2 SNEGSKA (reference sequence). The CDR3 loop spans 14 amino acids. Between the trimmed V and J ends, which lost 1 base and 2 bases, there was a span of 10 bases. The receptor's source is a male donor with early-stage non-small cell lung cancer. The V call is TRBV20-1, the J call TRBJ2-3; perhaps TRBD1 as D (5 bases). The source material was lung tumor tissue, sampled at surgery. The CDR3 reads CSARATVLTDTQYF. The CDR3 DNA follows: TGCAGTGCTAGAGCGACAGTTCTCACAGATACGCAGTATTTT.